Listed below are T cell receptor beta chains from one sample, sequenced in a study of sequential checkpoint blockade in melanoma. Profiling relied on immunoSEQ multiplex PCR, and the TCRdb table lists in-frame clones only, not all of them. The sample lists approximately 6,000 clones, roughly 50% occurring once. The sequences come from CD8+ T cells sorted from blood (inferred from file names), collected from a patient given nivolumab and ipilimumab in sequence. The receptors derive from a human donor with melanoma. CDR3s include the opening cysteine and the closing phenylalanine or tryptophan. D genes are given only for firm matches. Expanded clones are given a class, and other clones once, few, many or no size at all.

size | J | V | D | DNA | CDR3
- | TRBJ2-5 | TRBV19 | - | TGTGCCAGTAGTATACGGGGGGCCCAAGAGACCCAGTACTTC | CASSIRGAQETQYF
few | TRBJ2-7 | TRBV6-5 | - | TGTGCCAGCAGTTACTCGGAGGAAAGCTACGAGCAGTACTTC | CASSYSEESYEQYF
- | TRBJ2-7 | TRBV28 | - | TGTGCCAGCAGTTTTACGCCAGGGCCCTACGAGCAGTACTTC | CASSFTPGPYEQYF
few | TRBJ2-3 | TRBV4-3 | TRBD1 | TGCGCCAGCAGCCCGACTGGACAGGGGGCAGAGGATACGCAGTATTTT | CASSPTGQGAEDTQYF
- | TRBJ2-5 | TRBV29-1 | TRBD2 | TGCAGCGTACTAGCGGGAGGGTACGGGGAGACCCAGTACTTC | CSVLAGGYGETQYF
few | TRBJ2-7 | TRBV19 | - | TGTGCCAGTAGTCACGGACAGCAACCTCTTTACGAGCAGTACTTC | CASSHGQQPLYEQYF
few | TRBJ1-5 | TRBV27 | - | TGTGCCAGCAGTGTCTCAGGCGAAAGACAGCCCCAGCATTTT | CASSVSGERQPQHF
- | TRBJ2-7 | TRBV27 | TRBD2 | TGTGCCAGCAGTTTTGGGACTAGTTGGAACGAGCAGTACTTC | CASSFGTSWNEQYF
- | TRBJ2-7 | TRBV27 | - | TGTGCCAGCAGATACGGGCTAGCCCCCCACGAGCAGTACTTC | CASRYGLAPHEQYF
medium-sized | TRBJ2-7 | TRBV4-1 | TRBD2 | TGCGCCAGCAGCCCGGGACTAGCGGGAGAAACGAACTACGAGCAGTACTTC | CASSPGLAGETNYEQYF
- | TRBJ2-7 | TRBV4-2 | - | TGTGCCAGCAGCCAAGTCAGTCGGACAGTAACCTACGAGCAGTACTTC | CASSQVSRTVTYEQYF
few | TRBJ2-3 | TRBV5-6 | - | TGTGCCAGCAGCTCCTTGTGGGGCAGGGAGGTTGATACGCAGTATTTT | CASSSLWGREVDTQYF
few | TRBJ2-7 | TRBV7-2 | - | TGTGCCAGCAGCCAAGAGGGGGGGGAAGGCTACGAGCAGTACTTC | CASSQEGGEGYEQYF
- | TRBJ1-1 | TRBV10-3 | - | TGTGCCATCAGAAAGGACAGCTACATGAACACTGAAGCTTTCTTT | CAIRKDSYMNTEAFF
- | TRBJ2-7 | TRBV9 | TRBD1 | TGTGCCAGCAGCGATCGGGACAGTGGTCCCGAGCAGTACTTC | CASSDRDSGPEQYF
- | TRBJ2-5 | TRBV28 | - | TGTGCCAGCAGTACCCAGGTGACCTCTGGAGAGACCCAGTACTTC | CASSTQVTSGETQYF
- | TRBJ2-7 | TRBV6-5 | TRBD1 | TGTGCCAGCAGTGGGGGACAGCGATACTACGAGCAGTACTTC | CASSGGQRYYEQYF
- | TRBJ2-3 | TRBV7-2 | - | TGTGCCAGCAGCTTCCCGCGGCGGGGCACAGATACGCAGTATTTT | CASSFPRRGTDTQYF
few | TRBJ1-1 | TRBV29-1 | - | TGCAGCGTTGATGAGTCAGGAAACACTGAAGCTTTCTTT | CSVDESGNTEAFF
- | TRBJ2-5 | TRBV19 | - | TGTGCCAGTAGTATTGGTGGGGGGAGGACCCAGTACTTC | CASSIGGGRTQYF
- | TRBJ2-3 | TRBV7-9 | - | TGTGCCAGCAGCGACGGACAGCATACGCAGTATTTT | CASSDGQHTQYF
- | TRBJ2-2 | TRBV4-2 | - | TGTGCCAGCAGCCCGACGGTGGGAGTGGCCGGGGAGCTGTTTTTT | CASSPTVGVAGELFF
- | TRBJ2-5 | TRBV5-6 | - | TGTGCCAGCATTTTTGGGGAGTACCAAGAGACCCAGTACTTC | CASIFGEYQETQYF
- | TRBJ1-1 | TRBV28 | - | TGTGCCAGCAGTTTCGTTGTGAACACTGAAGCTTTCTTT | CASSFVVNTEAFF
- | TRBJ2-3 | TRBV28 | TRBD2 | TGTGCCAGCAGACTAGCGGGGGGGATCGCGAGGAAAGATACGCAGTATTTT | CASRLAGGIARKDTQYF
- | TRBJ1-1 | TRBV2 | - | TGTGCCAGCAGTGAAAGCACGACTGAAGCTTTCTTT | CASSESTTEAFF
few | TRBJ2-5 | TRBV5-4 | TRBD2 | TGTGCCAGCAGTTCTAGCGGGGGGTCCAAGGAGACCCAGTACTTC | CASSSSGGSKETQYF
few | TRBJ2-7 | TRBV5-6 | - | TGTGCCAGCAGCTTGGAGACAGAACTTTACGAGCAGTACTTC | CASSLETELYEQYF